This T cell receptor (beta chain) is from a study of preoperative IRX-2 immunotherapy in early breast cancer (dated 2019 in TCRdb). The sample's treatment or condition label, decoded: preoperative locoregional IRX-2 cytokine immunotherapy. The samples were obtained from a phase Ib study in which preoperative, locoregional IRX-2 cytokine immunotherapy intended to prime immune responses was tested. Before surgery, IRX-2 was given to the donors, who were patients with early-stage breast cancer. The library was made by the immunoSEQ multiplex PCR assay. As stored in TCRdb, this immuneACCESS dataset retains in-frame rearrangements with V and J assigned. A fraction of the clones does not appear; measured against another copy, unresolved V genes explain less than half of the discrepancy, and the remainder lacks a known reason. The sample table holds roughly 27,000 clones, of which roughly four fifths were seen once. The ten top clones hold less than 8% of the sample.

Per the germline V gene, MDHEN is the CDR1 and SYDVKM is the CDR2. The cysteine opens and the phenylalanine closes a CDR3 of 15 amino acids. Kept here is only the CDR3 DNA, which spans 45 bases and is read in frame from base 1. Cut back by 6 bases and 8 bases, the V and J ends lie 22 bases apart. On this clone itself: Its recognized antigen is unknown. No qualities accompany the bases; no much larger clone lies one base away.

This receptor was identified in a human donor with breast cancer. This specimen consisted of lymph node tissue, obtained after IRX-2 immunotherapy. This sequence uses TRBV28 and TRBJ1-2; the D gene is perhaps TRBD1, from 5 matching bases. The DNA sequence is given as TGTGCCAGCAGCGGGACTGGCGAACGGTTTCGGGGCTACACCTTC. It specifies CASSGTGERFRGYTF.